This T cell receptor beta chain appears in the sequencing data of a study of radiotherapy plus CTLA-4 blockade in lung cancer. The wider study: Overall, 18% of patients showed an objective response, while about 29% attained disease control. Regarding the study as a whole: TCR clones of tumor origin grew in blood after radiotherapy plus ipilimumab. It was early blood T cell clone dynamics, with interferon-beta, that reportedly best predicted response.

Germline lookup yields CDR1 LGHNA and CDR2 YNFKEQ. Unmatched junction bases numbered 1, after V lost 2 bases and J lost 2 bases. This CDR3 comprises 15 residues. Note on this clone: The antigen is undetermined.

Method: immunoSEQ multiplex PCR; TCRdb's copy keeps in-frame clones and lacks some. The table lists some 51,000 clones, 60% to 80% of them singletons. The source was peripheral blood, collected from a patient treated with radiotherapy plus ipilimumab. This sequence was found in a human donor with non-small cell lung cancer whose response to radiotherapy plus ipilimumab could not be evaluated. The chain combines TRBV4-2 with TRBJ1-4; 8 bases fit TRBD1. The CDR3 protein is CASSQRQGTNEKLFF. CDR3 bases: TGTGCCAGCAGCCAACGACAGGGGACTAATGAAAAACTGTTTTTT.